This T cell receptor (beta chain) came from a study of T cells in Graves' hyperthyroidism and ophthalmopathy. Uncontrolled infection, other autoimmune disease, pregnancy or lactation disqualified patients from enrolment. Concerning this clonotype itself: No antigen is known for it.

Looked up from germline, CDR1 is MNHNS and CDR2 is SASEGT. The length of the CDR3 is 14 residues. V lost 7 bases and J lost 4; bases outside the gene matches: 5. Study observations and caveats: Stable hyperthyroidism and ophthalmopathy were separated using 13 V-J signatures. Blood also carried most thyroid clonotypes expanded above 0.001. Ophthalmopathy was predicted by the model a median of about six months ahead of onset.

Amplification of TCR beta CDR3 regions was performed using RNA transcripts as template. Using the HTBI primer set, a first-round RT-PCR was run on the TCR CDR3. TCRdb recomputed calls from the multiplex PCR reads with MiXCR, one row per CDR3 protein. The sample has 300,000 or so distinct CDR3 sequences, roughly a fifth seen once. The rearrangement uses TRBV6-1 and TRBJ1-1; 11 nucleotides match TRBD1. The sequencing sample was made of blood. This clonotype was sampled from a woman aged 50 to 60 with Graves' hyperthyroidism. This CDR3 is CASKPGTGGTEAFF. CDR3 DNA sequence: TGTGCCAGCAAACCCGGGACAGGGGGCACTGAAGCTTTCTTT.